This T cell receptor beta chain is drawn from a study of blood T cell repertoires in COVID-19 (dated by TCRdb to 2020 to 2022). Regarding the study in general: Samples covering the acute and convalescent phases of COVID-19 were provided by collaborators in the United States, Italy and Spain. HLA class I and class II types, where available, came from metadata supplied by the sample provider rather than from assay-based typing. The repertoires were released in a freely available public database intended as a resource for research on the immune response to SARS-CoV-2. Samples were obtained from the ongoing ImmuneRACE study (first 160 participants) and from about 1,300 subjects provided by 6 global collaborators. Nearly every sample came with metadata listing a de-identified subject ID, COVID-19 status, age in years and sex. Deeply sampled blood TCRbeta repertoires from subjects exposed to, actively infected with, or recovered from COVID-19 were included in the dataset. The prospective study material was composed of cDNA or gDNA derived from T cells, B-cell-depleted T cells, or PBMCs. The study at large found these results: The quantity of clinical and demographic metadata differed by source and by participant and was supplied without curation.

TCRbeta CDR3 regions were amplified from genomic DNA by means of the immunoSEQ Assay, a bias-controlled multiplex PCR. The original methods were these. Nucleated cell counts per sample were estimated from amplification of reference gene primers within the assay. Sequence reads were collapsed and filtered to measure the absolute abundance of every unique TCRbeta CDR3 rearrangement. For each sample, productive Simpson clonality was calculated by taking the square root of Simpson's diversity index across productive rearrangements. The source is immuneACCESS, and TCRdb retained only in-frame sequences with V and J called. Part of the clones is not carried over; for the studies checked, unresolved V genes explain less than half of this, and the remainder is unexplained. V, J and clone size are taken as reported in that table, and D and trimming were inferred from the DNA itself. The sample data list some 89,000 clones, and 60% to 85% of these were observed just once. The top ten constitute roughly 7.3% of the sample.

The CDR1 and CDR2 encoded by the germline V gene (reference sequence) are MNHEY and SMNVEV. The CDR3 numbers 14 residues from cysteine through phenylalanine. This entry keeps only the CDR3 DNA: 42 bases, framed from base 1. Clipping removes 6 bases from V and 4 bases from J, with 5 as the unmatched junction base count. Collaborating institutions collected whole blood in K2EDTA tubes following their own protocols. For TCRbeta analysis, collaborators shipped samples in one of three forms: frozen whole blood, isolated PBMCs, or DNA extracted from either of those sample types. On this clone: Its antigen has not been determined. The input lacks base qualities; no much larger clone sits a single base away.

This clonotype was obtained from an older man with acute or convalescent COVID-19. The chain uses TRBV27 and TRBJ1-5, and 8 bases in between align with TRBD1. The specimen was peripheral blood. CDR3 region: CASSQDRDNQPQHF. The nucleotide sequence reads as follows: TGTGCCAGCAGCCAGGACAGGGATAATCAGCCCCAGCATTTT.